The 13 T cell receptor beta chains below all came from one sample that was sequenced in a study of blood T cell repertoires in COVID-19. TCRdb keeps only in-frame clones here, not all; method: immunoSEQ multiplex PCR. The table lists 150,000 to 200,000 clones, 85% to 90% of them singletons. The sample consisted of PBMCs or T cells enriched from blood (not recorded which). All receptors come from a woman aged 45 to 65 who had recovered from COVID-19.

The V call is TRBV5-3, the J call TRBJ1-3, with TRBD1 matching 10 bases. TRBV5-3 is known as an ORF, though its function is uncertain. This CDR3 is 15 amino acids long. The J segment lost 4 bases and the V segment lost 4 bases, leaving 5 bases of the junction unmatched. The CDR3, as DNA: TGTGCCAGAAGCCCGGGACAGGGGATAGGAAACACCATATATTTT. Protein sequence: CARSPGQGIGNTIYF.

This clone was counted once. The CDR3 loop reads CASSERALGTQYF. DNA for the CDR3: TGTGCCAGCAGCGAGAGGGCATTGGGGACCCAGTACTTC. This rearrangement joins TRBV7-2 to TRBJ2-5, with D perhaps matching TRBD2 (5 bases). Germline-derived CDR1 and CDR2 are SGHTA and FQGNSA. Trimming stripped 5 bases from V and 7 bases from J, with 14 bases between. The CDR3 sequence is 13 residues long.

This clone came up many times. The chain is built from TRBV21-1 and TRBJ2-2; TRBD2, the table's D call, was not compared with the DNA. TRBV21-1 is labeled a pseudogene. This CDR3 has 14 amino acids. The CDR3: CARAEELNTGELFF. The CDR3 DNA sequence: TGTGCCAGGGCGGAGGAATTGAACACCGGGGAGCTGTTTTTT.

The chain uses TRBV7-2 and TRBJ2-5; a weak D match, TRBD2 (7 bases). Trimming left V 1 base short and J 5 bases short, with 11 bases between. CDR1 is SGHTA, CDR2 FQGNSA, per germline. This CDR3 has 14 residues. Written as DNA, the CDR3 is TGTGCCAGCAGCTTAGTCGCGGGGGCGGAGACCCAGTACTTC. Protein product: CASSLVAGAETQYF.

V gene TRBV7-9 combines with J gene TRBJ1-2; a possible D gene is TRBD1 (6 bases). The V and J ends lost 4 bases and 5 bases respectively, with 14 bases between them. The CDR3 has 14 amino acids. Germline V gene data show CDR1 as SEHNR and CDR2 as FQNEAQ (reference sequence). The CDR3 loop is CASSSPGTFYGYTF. In nucleotides, the CDR3 is TGTGCCAGCAGCTCACCCGGGACATTTTATGGCTACACCTTC.

The V gene is TRBV6-5, the J gene TRBJ1-5, with 7 bases identical to TRBD1. Trimming removed 4 bases from V and 0 bases from J; junction bases left unmatched: 6. CDR3 length: 16 amino acids. Germline V gene sequence: CDR1 MNHEY, CDR2 SVGAGI. CDR3 DNA sequence: TGTGCCAGCAGTTCACAGGGGTCCCTTAGCAATCAGCCCCAGCATTTT. Residues: CASSSQGSLSNQPQHF.

This chain joins TRBV6-5 and TRBJ2-7; D gene unclear. V lost 7 bases to trimming and J lost 6 bases, with 16 bases between them. Germline loops: CDR1 MNHEY, CDR2 SVGAGI. This CDR3 is built from 13 residues. The CDR3 reads CASTTAVGSEQYF. As DNA, the CDR3 is TGTGCCAGCACTACCGCGGTAGGATCCGAGCAGTACTTC.

V usage is TRBV18 and J usage is TRBJ2-7; tentatively, D is TRBD1 (6 bases). The germline V gene encodes CDR1 KGHSH and CDR2 LQKENI. The V end lost 4 bases, the J end lost 3 bases, and 10 bases lay between the germline ends. This CDR3 is built from 13 residues. In nucleotides, the CDR3 is TGTGCCAGCTCACGCGGACAGAGCTACGAGCAGTACTTC. The encoded protein is CASSRGQSYEQYF. Full variable domain (missing parts from reference TRBV18 and TRBJ2-7): NAGVMQNPRHLVRRRGQEARLRCSPMKGHSHVYWYRQLPEEGLKFMVYLQKENIIDESGMPKERFSAEFPKEGPSILRIQQVVRGDSAAYFCASSRGQSYEQYFGPGTRLTVT.

The chain combines TRBV27 with TRBJ2-7; maybe TRBD2 (6 bases). The V and J ends lost 5 bases and 2 bases respectively, with 13 bases between them. In germline, CDR1 is MNHEY, CDR2 SMNVEV (reference sequence). The CDR3 sequence is 14 residues long. CDR3 sequence: CASSLRDGPYEQYF. For the CDR3, the DNA is TGTGCCAGCAGTCTGCGGGACGGACCCTACGAGCAGTACTTC.

The rearrangement links TRBV5-4 to TRBJ1-1; TRBD1 matches at 9 bases. The CDR3 length is 12 residues. Germline assignment: CDR1 SGHNT and CDR2 YYREEE (reference sequence). The V gene end was trimmed by 5 bases and the J gene end by 6 bases; junction bases not matched to a gene: 2. CDR3 in amino acids: CASSRQGAEAFF. The DNA of the CDR3 is TGTGCCAGCAGTCGACAGGGGGCTGAAGCTTTCTTT.

The genes are TRBV4-2 and TRBJ2-7; 8 nucleotides match TRBD2. The CDR3 spans 14 residues. J gave up 0 bases and V 4 bases, and 2 bases lay outside the gene matches. Germline V gene sequence: CDR1 LGHNA, CDR2 YNFKEQ. CDR3 bases: TGTGCCAGCAGCCCTAGCGGGTCCTCCTACGAGCAGTACTTC. This gives the protein CASSPSGSSYEQYF.

The chain employs TRBV4-1 and TRBJ1-2; D is unclear. Germline-derived CDR1 and CDR2 are MGHRA and YSYEKL. The CDR3 length is 16 residues. Trimming cost V 0 bases and J 0 bases, with 11 bases left between them. CDR3 protein: CASSQDRSPANYGYTF. The CDR3 DNA is TGCGCCAGCAGCCAAGATCGGAGCCCAGCTAACTATGGCTACACCTTC.

In nucleotides, the CDR3 is TGTGCCAGCAGCCACGAAAGGCGGGGGCCTCAAGAGACCCAGTACTTC. Translation gives CASSHERRGPQETQYF. The chain has TRBV3-1 (or the pseudogene TRBV3-2) and TRBJ2-5; D might be TRBD2 (7 bases). CDR3 length: 16 amino acids. Germline V gives CDR1 LGHDT, CDR2 YNNKEL (reference sequence). The V end lost 3 bases, the J end lost 2 bases, and 16 bases lay between the germline ends.